A single sample gave rise to the 30 T cell receptor beta chains below, sequenced in a study of T cells in Graves' hyperthyroidism and ophthalmopathy. There were TCR beta CDR3 regions amplified from RNA transcripts. A set of HTBI primers served as the primers for a first-round RT-PCR of the TCR CDR3. One entry per CDR3 protein results from TCRdb running MiXCR on the multiplex PCR reads. The sample consists of approximately 590,000 distinct CDR3 sequences, 15% to 18% of them appearing once. The sequenced sample consisted of blood. The receptors were sampled from a young woman with Graves' hyperthyroidism.

V is TRBV18 and J is TRBJ1-2, with 7 bases matching TRBD1. V lost 3 bases and J lost 3; bases outside the gene matches: 7. Germline loops: CDR1 KGHSH, CDR2 LQKENI. The CDR3 covers 15 residues. The CDR3 spells CASSPPPGQHYGYTF. The CDR3 nucleotides are TGTGCCAGCTCACCTCCCCCGGGACAGCACTATGGCTACACCTTC.

This clonotype occurred many times. The CDR3 spells CAWSVWSYTEAFF. As DNA, the CDR3 is TGTGCCTGGAGTGTTTGGAGTTACACTGAAGCTTTCTTT. V and J are TRBV30 and TRBJ1-1; no reliable D call. In germline, CDR1 is GTSNPN, CDR2 SVGIG (reference sequence). V was cut by 0 bases and J by 3 bases, with 8 bases left in between. The CDR3 runs to 13 residues.

This clonotype has a count of ten or more. CDR3 in DNA: TGCAGCGTGGAGGGACTAGCGGGAGCCTACGAGCAGTACTTC. Residues: CSVEGLAGAYEQYF. The V call is TRBV29-1, the J call TRBJ2-7; the match to TRBD2 covers 14 bases. The CDR3 is 14 residues long. V trimming: 6 bases; J trimming: 2 bases; junction bases outside the gene matches: 3. Germline values: CDR1 SQVTM, CDR2 ANQGSEA.

This clonotype was found many times. This sequence joins TRBV27 and TRBJ2-3; D remains ambiguous. CDR1 and CDR2 from the germline V gene are MNHEY and SMNVEV (reference sequence). The V gene lost 7 bases and the J gene lost 0 bases, with 11 bases spanning the gap. CDR3 length: 14 amino acids. CDR3: CASKVTESTDTQYF. The CDR3 DNA sequence: TGTGCCAGCAAGGTCACGGAGAGCACAGATACGCAGTATTTT.

The V gene is TRBV3-1, the J gene TRBJ2-1; 9 nucleotides line up with TRBD2. The CDR3 loop spans 15 amino acids. The junction had 10 bases not matched to a gene; V was cut back by 8 bases and J by 5 bases. In germline, CDR1 is LGHDT, CDR2 YNNKEL (reference sequence). CDR3 region: CASPLAGRKDNEQFF. In DNA, the CDR3 is TGTGCCAGCCCCCTAGCGGGAAGGAAGGACAATGAGCAGTTCTTC.

The V gene is TRBV4-2, the J gene TRBJ2-4; D uncertain. CDR1 is LGHNA, CDR2 YNFKEQ, per germline. V lost 1 base to trimming and J lost 2 bases, with 12 bases between them. The CDR3 sequence is 16 residues long. The CDR3 loop reads CASSQGAGASKNIQYF. The CDR3 bases are TGTGCCAGCAGCCAAGGAGCAGGAGCTTCCAAAAACATTCAGTACTTC.

The table lists this clonotype with many counts. The genes are TRBV20-1 and TRBJ2-7; D gene uncertain. There are 12 residues in the CDR3. CDR1 is DFQATT and CDR2 is SNEGSKA in the germline V gene (reference sequence). V was clipped by 6 bases and J by 0 bases, with 9 bases between them. CDR3 loop: CSARYSSYEQYF. CDR3 coding DNA: TGCAGTGCCCGCTACTCCTCCTACGAGCAGTACTTC.

This clonotype was observed many times. The chain uses TRBV4-2 and TRBJ2-3, with 14 bases matching TRBD2. V dropped 0 bases and J dropped 3; count of bases not matched to a gene: 2. Germline assignment: CDR1 LGHNA and CDR2 YNFKEQ. This CDR3 spans 17 amino acids. DNA for the CDR3: TGTGCCAGCAGCCAAGATGGACTAGCGGGAGGTACAGATACGCAGTATTTT. Amino acid sequence: CASSQDGLAGGTDTQYF.

In its sample, this clonotype was seen many times. The chain combines TRBV12-3 or TRBV12-4 with TRBJ1-3; no definite D call. The V and J ends lost 6 bases and 2 bases respectively, with 11 bases between them. The length of the CDR3 is 14 residues. CDR3 amino acids: CASSLQAAGNTIYF. In DNA, the CDR3 is TGTGCCAGCAGCCTTCAGGCCGCTGGAAACACCATATATTTT.

This clonotype was picked up many times. The chain recombines TRBV30 with TRBJ1-5, with 7 nucleotides matching TRBD1. The CDR3 consists of 13 residues. Trimming cost V 3 bases and J 3 bases; bases outside gene matches: 2. Looked up from germline, CDR1 is GTSNPN and CDR2 is SVGIG (reference sequence). The CDR3 DNA reads as TGTGCCTGGAGGGGACAGTCCAATCAGCCCCAGCATTTT. Translating it yields CAWRGQSNQPQHF.

On this clonotype: This may be a read error: a much more frequent sequence differs by one nucleotide. V gene TRBV3-1 combines with J gene TRBJ2-7; D call uncertain. V was shortened by 5 bases and J by 2 bases, with 13 bases between the two germline ends. Germline V gives CDR1 LGHDT, CDR2 YNNKEL (reference sequence). The CDR3 loop spans 14 amino acids. In DNA, the CDR3 is TGTGCCAGCAGCACCGTAAAAGGACCCTACGAGCAGTACTTC. Protein: CASSTVKGPYEQYF.

This clonotype was observed at least ten times. The chain combines TRBV7-2 with TRBJ2-3; 12 bases are shared with TRBD2. The CDR3 spans 17 residues. Germline assignment: CDR1 SGHTA and CDR2 FQGNSA. With 5 bases clipped from V and 4 bases from J, the junction kept 10 bases outside the gene matches. The CDR3 DNA is TGTGCCAGCAGCGGGCGACTAGCGGGAGACGGGTCAGATACGCAGTATTTT. Translation: CASSGRLAGDGSDTQYF.

This clonotype was seen many times. The rearrangement uses TRBV3-1 and TRBJ1-5; D is undetermined. The V gene lost 0 bases and the J gene lost 0 bases, with 6 bases spanning the gap. This CDR3 has 15 amino acids. CDR1 LGHDT and CDR2 YNNKEL come from the germline V gene (reference sequence). The CDR3 sequence is CASSQDAVSNQPQHF. The CDR3 nucleotides read TGTGCCAGCAGCCAAGATGCAGTTAGCAATCAGCCCCAGCATTTT. The full variable domain, in which reference TRBV3-1 and TRBJ1-5 provide the parts outside the CDR3, is DTAVSQTPKYLVTQMGNDKSIKCEQNLGHDTMYWYKQDSKKFLKIMFSYNNKELIINETVPNRFSPKSPDKAHLNLHINSLELGDSAVYFCASSQDAVSNQPQHFGDGTRLSIL.

This clonotype occurred a few times. The chain recombines TRBV9 with TRBJ2-3; weak D call: TRBD2 (5 bases). Germline lookup yields CDR1 SGDLS and CDR2 YYNGEE. The V and J ends lost 8 bases and 4 bases respectively, with 14 bases between them. The CDR3 consists of 13 residues. In DNA, the CDR3 is TGTGCCAGTGGGAGAACTGGAGCAGATACGCAGTATTTT. This sequence encodes CASGRTGADTQYF.

The chain employs TRBV14 and TRBJ2-1; D is perhaps TRBD1 (6 bases). The V gene lost 6 bases and the J gene lost 9 bases, with 21 bases spanning the gap. The CDR3 is 15 residues long. The germline V gene has CDR1 SGHDN and CDR2 FVKESK. CDR3 sequence reads: CASRDQGGVAGEQFF. CDR3 nucleotide sequence: TGTGCCAGCAGGGATCAAGGGGGAGTGGCCGGTGAGCAGTTCTTC.

This clonotype came up many times. V gene TRBV30 combines with J gene TRBJ2-1; 7 nucleotides agree with TRBD1. CDR1 is GTSNPN, CDR2 SVGIG, per germline (reference sequence). This CDR3 spans 16 amino acids. Trimming removed 1 base from V and 4 bases from J; junction bases left unmatched: 10. CDR3: CAWSDLPGTAYNEQFF. CDR3 bases: TGTGCCTGGAGTGACCTTCCCGGGACAGCATACAATGAGCAGTTCTTC.

For this clonotype: Compared with germline, one end of the junction differs, possibly owing to a read error. This rearrangement joins TRBV3-1 to TRBJ2-2; 7 bases align to TRBD1. This CDR3 is built from 15 residues. Germline-derived CDR1 and CDR2 are LGHDT and YNNKEL (reference sequence). The CDR3: CASSRRDRETGELSF. The CDR3, as DNA: TGTGCCAGCAGCCGACGGGACAGAGAAACCGGGGAGCTGTCTTTT. The full variable domain, completed using reference TRBV3-1 and TRBJ2-2, is DTAVSQTPKYLVTQMGNDKSIKCEQNLGHDTMYWYKQDSKKFLKIMFSYNNKELIINETVPNRFSPKSPDKAHLNLHINSLELGDSAVYFCASSRRDRETGELSFGEGSRLTVL.

The gene calls are TRBV7-3 and TRBJ2-7; 7 bases line up with TRBD1. After removal of 5 bases from V and 3 bases from J, the junction contained 10 bases not matched to a gene. CDR3 length equals 15 residues. CDR1 and CDR2 (germline): SGHTA, FQGTGA. The CDR3 DNA sequence: TGTGCCAGCAGCGACCAACAGGGGCCGAACTACGAGCAGTACTTC. Amino acids: CASSDQQGPNYEQYF.

This clonotype was seen at least ten times. The rearrangement joins TRBV20-1 to TRBJ2-1, with TRBD2 identical over 9 bases. The CDR3 loop spans 16 amino acids. Germline-derived CDR1 and CDR2 are DFQATT and SNEGSKA (reference sequence). With 3 bases clipped from V and 3 bases from J, the junction kept 9 bases outside the gene matches. The CDR3, as DNA: TGCAGTGCTAGTGTTGAGCTAGCGGGATACTACAATGAGCAGTTCTTC. Translation: CSASVELAGYYNEQFF.

This clonotype was seen at least ten times. One end of the junction fails to match germline, which may point to a read error. CDR3 sequence: CASRLTGTPNTEAFF. The CDR3 DNA reads TGTGCCAGCAGATTAACAGGGACCCCCAACACTGAAGCTTTCTTT. This chain connects TRBV7-3 to TRBJ1-1; tentatively, D is TRBD1 (6 bases). Germline CDR1 SGHTA, CDR2 FQGTGA. This CDR3 has 15 residues.

This clonotype was seen many times. This chain uses TRBV6-6 with TRBJ2-2; TRBD1 matches 7 bases. V trimming: 2 bases; J trimming: 1 base; junction bases outside the gene matches: 4. The CDR3 extends over 16 amino acids. The germline V gene has CDR1 MNHNY and CDR2 SVGAGI (reference sequence). CDR3 DNA: TGTGCCAGCAGTTACCCGACAGGGAGGAACACCGGGGAGCTGTTTTTT. Protein sequence: CASSYPTGRNTGELFF.

V and J are TRBV5-1 and TRBJ1-4; D is perhaps TRBD1 (6 bases). The CDR3 has 15 amino acids. V dropped 4 bases and J dropped 0 bases, with 10 bases sitting between them. The germline V gene has CDR1 SGHRS and CDR2 YFSETQ. CDR3 loop: CASSATGTTNEKLFF. The CDR3 region has the DNA TGCGCCAGCAGCGCCACAGGGACAACTAATGAAAAACTGTTTTTT.

This clonotype has at least ten counts. The chain employs TRBV7-9 and TRBJ1-5, with no clear D. The ends were cut back, 5 bases at V and 4 bases at J, with 9 bases in the middle. Germline CDR1 and CDR2: SEHNR and FQNEAQ (reference sequence). The CDR3 has 13 residues. The DNA for the CDR3 is TGTGCCAGCAGCGAGGGAACTAATCAGCCCCAGCATTTT. Protein: CASSEGTNQPQHF.

Many counts were recorded for this clonotype. The J gene is TRBJ2-7, the V gene TRBV6-1, with TRBD1 as a possible D gene (6 bases). The germline V and J ends were trimmed by 5 bases and 3 bases, with 14 bases remaining between them. Germline V gene lookup returns CDR1 MNHNS and CDR2 SASEGT. The CDR3 is 14 amino acids. The chain's CDR3 is CASSTRDTLYEQYF. The DNA for the CDR3 is TGTGCCAGCAGTACAAGGGACACTCTCTACGAGCAGTACTTC.

J is TRBJ1-1 and V is TRBV27; no reliable D call. CDR3 size: 16 residues. Between the trimmed V and J ends, which lost 3 bases and 1 base, there was a span of 15 bases. Germline values: CDR1 MNHEY, CDR2 SMNVEV (reference sequence). The DNA of the CDR3 is TGTGCCAGCAGTTTGTCCAGGCATTCCGGGAACACTGAAGCTTTCTTT. This codes for CASSLSRHSGNTEAFF.

This clonotype was seen many times. The chain employs TRBV7-2 and TRBJ1-3, with D uncertain. The CDR3 runs 15 residues. V was pared by 0 bases and J by 0 bases, with 6 bases between. Germline V gene sequence: CDR1 SGHTA, CDR2 FQGNSA. The CDR3 nucleotides are TGTGCCAGCAGCTTAGCTGGCAGCTCTGGAAACACCATATATTTT. Encoded protein: CASSLAGSSGNTIYF.

The chain joins TRBV7-2 to TRBJ1-5; TRBD1 agrees at 12 bases. The V gene's germline CDR1 is SGHTA and CDR2 FQGNSA. V shed 7 bases, J shed 6 bases, and the junction held 7 bases outside the gene matches. The CDR3 loop spans 15 amino acids. For the CDR3, the DNA is TGTGCCAGCAACCAAGGGACAGGGGGCACTCAGCCCCAGCATTTT. Amino acids: CASNQGTGGTQPQHF.

This clonotype was counted ten times or more. The V call is TRBV9, the J call TRBJ2-5; 7 bases are a match to TRBD1. The CDR3 is 16 amino acids. Germline V gene data show CDR1 as SGDLS and CDR2 as YYNGEE. J was trimmed by 2 bases and V by 4 bases; bases with no gene match: 11. As DNA, the CDR3 is TGTGCCAGCAGCCCGTTCGACCGGGACAGACAAGAGACCCAGTACTTC. Translation gives CASSPFDRDRQETQYF.

This clonotype occurred many times. This rearrangement joins TRBV5-1 to TRBJ1-2; D call uncertain. Looked up from germline, CDR1 is SGHRS and CDR2 is YFSETQ. The CDR3 is made up of 14 amino acids. V gave up 0 bases and J gave up 5 bases, with 11 bases separating them. The CDR3 DNA sequence: TGCGCCAGCAGCTTGGAGTCCGGGTTATATGGCTACACCTTC. Amino acids: CASSLESGLYGYTF.

This clonotype came up a few times. This chain links TRBV4-1 with TRBJ2-1; no definite D call. Germline lookup yields CDR1 MGHRA and CDR2 YSYEKL. Trimming took 2 bases from V and 3 from J, leaving 8 bases between them. This CDR3 comprises 14 residues. CDR3 in DNA: TGCGCCAGCAGCCAATCTGGGTTCTACAATGAGCAGTTCTTC. Amino acid sequence: CASSQSGFYNEQFF.